A single sample is the source of the 31 T cell receptor beta chains below, sequenced in a study of OX40 agonist ivuxolimab in advanced cancers. Using immunoSEQ multiplex PCR, the repertoire was profiled, and TCRdb retains in-frame clones only, with some absent. This sample has 35,000 to 45,000 clones, with 82% found just once. Sequencing was performed on CD4+ or CD8+ T cells sorted from blood, taken in a trial of the OX40 agonist ivuxolimab. The receptor set was obtained from an adult with an advanced solid tumor such as melanoma, head and neck, liver or kidney cancer.

The genes are TRBV7-9 and TRBJ2-7; the match to TRBD1 covers 9 bases. CDR3 size: 16 residues. J gave up 0 bases and V 5 bases, and 8 bases lay outside the gene matches. Germline CDR1 is SEHNR and CDR2 is FQNEAQ (reference sequence). DNA for the CDR3: TGTGCCAGCAGCACAAACCGGGACAGGGTCTCCTACGAGCAGTACTTC. It yields the protein CASSTNRDRVSYEQYF.

This clone was counted between two and nine times. The chain joins TRBV5-6 to TRBJ2-1, with D possibly being TRBD2 (5 bases). V was pared by 4 bases and J by 0 bases, with 11 bases between. Germline V gene lookup returns CDR1 SGHDT and CDR2 YYEEEE. This CDR3 comprises 15 residues. The CDR3 DNA is TGTGCCAGCAGCCACGGGGTTAGCTCCTACAATGAGCAGTTCTTC. This encodes CASSHGVSSYNEQFF.

The chain recombines TRBV4-1 with TRBJ2-5, with 9 bases fitting TRBD2. The J call may not be correct, given that the DNA end is closer to TRBJ2-7. The germline gives CDR1 MGHRA, CDR2 YSYEKL. The CDR3 consists of 15 residues. The CDR3 loop is CASSLTTSGSYEQYF. As DNA, the CDR3 is TGCGCCAGCAGCCTAACGACTAGCGGATCCTACGAGCAGTACTTC.

This clone was found once. V is TRBV7-9 and J is TRBJ2-7, with TRBD1 matching over 8 bases. J was trimmed by 4 bases and V by 5 bases; bases with no gene match: 10. This CDR3 contains 15 residues. In germline, CDR1 is SEHNR, CDR2 FQNEAQ (reference sequence). The chain's CDR3 is CASSPLQGARYEQYF. CDR3 in DNA: TGTGCCAGCAGCCCCTTGCAGGGGGCCAGATACGAGCAGTACTTC.

This clone was detected a few times. V and J are TRBV25-1 and TRBJ2-7, with D unresolved. CDR1 and CDR2 from the germline V gene are MGHDK and SYGVNS. Trimming removed 5 bases from V and 2 bases from J, with 7 bases in between. The CDR3 is made up of 12 amino acids. The CDR3 region is CASSLGAYEQYF. The CDR3 coding sequence is TGTGCCAGCAGTCTCGGTGCCTACGAGCAGTACTTC.

The rearrangement links TRBV10-3 to TRBJ1-1; D not resolved. The CDR3 length is 16 residues. Trimming took off 1 base at V and 1 base at J, with 13 bases between the two ends. Germline CDR1 reads ENHRY; CDR2 reads SYGVKD. The chain's CDR3 is CAISEFQWAPNTEAFF. CDR3 coding DNA: TGTGCCATCAGTGAGTTTCAATGGGCCCCGAACACTGAAGCTTTCTTT.

The J gene is TRBJ1-4, the V gene TRBV7-2, with 9 positions matching TRBD1. Trimming removed 5 bases from V and 6 bases from J; junction bases left unmatched: 7. The CDR3 spans 15 residues. The germline gives CDR1 SGHTA, CDR2 FQGNSA. CDR3 sequence reads: CASSPWGDRDEKLFF. For the CDR3, the DNA is TGTGCCAGCAGCCCGTGGGGGGACAGGGATGAAAAACTGTTTTTT. Filled out from reference TRBV7-2 and TRBJ1-4, the complete variable domain reads GAGVSQSPSNKVTEKGKDVELRCDPISGHTALYWYRQSLGQGLEFLIYFQGNSAPDKSGLPSDRFSAERTGGSVSTLTIQRTQQEDSAVYLCASSPWGDRDEKLFFGSGTQLSVL.

The chain joins TRBV7-9 to TRBJ1-2; D uncertain. The CDR3 extends over 14 amino acids. Trimming removed 2 bases from V and 4 bases from J, with 11 bases in between. Germline values: CDR1 SEHNR, CDR2 FQNEAQ (reference sequence). The CDR3 is CASSLNAATYGYTF. In DNA form, the CDR3 reads TGTGCCAGCAGCTTAAATGCAGCTACCTATGGCTACACCTTC. Full variable domain (missing parts from reference TRBV7-9 and TRBJ1-2): DTGVSQNPRHKITKRGQNVTFRCDPISEHNRLYWYRQTLGQGPEFLTYFQNEAQLEKSRLLSDRFSAERPKGSFSTLEIQRTEQGDSAMYLCASSLNAATYGYTFGSGTRLTVV.

The V and J genes are TRBV7-2 and TRBJ1-4, with D uncertain. Trimming left V 2 bases short and J 5 bases short, with 12 bases between. The CDR3 sequence is 15 residues long. Germline CDR1 and CDR2: SGHTA and FQGNSA. CDR3 DNA sequence: TGTGCCAGCAGCTTATCCCGGGGAGGGAATGAAAAACTGTTTTTT. It specifies CASSLSRGGNEKLFF.

The V call is TRBV28, the J call TRBJ2-1; D is tentatively TRBD1 or TRBD2 (6 bases each). The ends were cut back, 5 bases at V and 7 bases at J, with 33 bases in the middle. The CDR3 is made up of 20 amino acids. The germline gives CDR1 MDHEN, CDR2 SYDVKM. CDR3 protein: CASSSVWGDLQRRGRNEQFF. DNA of the CDR3: TGTGCCAGCAGTAGTGTGTGGGGCGACCTCCAGCGGAGGGGGAGGAATGAGCAGTTCTTC.

The CDR3 DNA reads TGCGCCAGCAGCTTGGACGCCCGGGGCGGAGGGACAGATACGCAGTATTTT. It yields the protein CASSLDARGGGTDTQYF. The chain couples TRBV5-1 to TRBJ2-3; tentative D call: TRBD2 (6 bases). CDR1 is SGHRS and CDR2 is YFSETQ in the germline V gene. V was trimmed by 0 bases and J by 3 bases, leaving 17 bases between them. The CDR3 consists of 17 residues.

V and J are TRBV10-3 and TRBJ1-2; TRBD1 aligns across 10 bases. The J segment lost 6 bases and the V segment lost 10 bases, leaving 8 bases of the junction unmatched. This CDR3 region has 13 residues. Germline V gene data show CDR1 as ENHRY and CDR2 as SYGVKD. The CDR3 DNA reads as TGTGCCACCCAGACAGGGGGCGTAAATGGCTACACCTTC. Protein: CATQTGGVNGYTF.

V usage is TRBV15 and J usage is TRBJ1-5; no clear D. The CDR3 sequence is 13 residues long. Looked up from germline, CDR1 is LNHNV and CDR2 is YYDKDF (reference sequence). Trimming pared 4 bases from V and 4 bases from J, leaving 8 bases between. CDR3 nucleotides: TGTGCCACCAGCAAGATCCTAAATCAGCCCCAGCATTTT. Residues: CATSKILNQPQHF. The full variable domain, with the rest looked up from reference TRBV15 and TRBJ1-5, is DAMVIQNPRYQVTQFGKPVTLSCSQTLNHNVMYWYQQKSSQAPKLLFHYYDKDFNNEADTPDNFQSRRPNTSFCFLDIRSPGLGDTAMYLCATSKILNQPQHFGDGTRLSIL.

The genes are TRBV29-1 and TRBJ2-4, with a weak D call TRBD1 (5 bases). V was trimmed by 3 bases and J by 8 bases, leaving 8 bases between them. The CDR3 runs 11 residues. Germline CDR1 SQVTM, CDR2 ANQGSEA. The CDR3 sequence is CSVEVRDIQYF. The CDR3 bases are TGCAGCGTTGAGGTCAGGGACATTCAGTACTTC.

In this sample, this clone turned up once. The chain joins TRBV27 to TRBJ1-4, with D possibly being TRBD1 (5 bases). Germline loops: CDR1 MNHEY, CDR2 SMNVEV (reference sequence). The CDR3 runs 14 residues. Trimming removed 2 bases at V and 8 bases at J, with 12 bases between. This CDR3 is CASSLSQWGEKLFF. The CDR3 region has the DNA TGTGCCAGCAGTTTAAGTCAGTGGGGGGAAAAACTGTTTTTT.

The chain couples TRBV5-1 to TRBJ2-7; a possible D gene is TRBD1 (7 bases). Per the germline V gene, CDR1 is SGHRS and CDR2 is YFSETQ. V was cut by 5 bases and J by 6 bases, with 15 bases left in between. The CDR3 totals 13 residues. The DNA of the CDR3 is TGCGCCAGCAGTCCAGGGGGGTGGAGCGAGCAGTACTTC. As protein: CASSPGGWSEQYF.

This sequence joins TRBV7-9 and TRBJ2-3, with 13 bases identical to TRBD2. The CDR3 is made up of 14 amino acids. Germline-derived CDR1 and CDR2 are SEHNR and FQNEAQ (reference sequence). V was pared by 5 bases and J by 9 bases, with 5 bases of the junction left unmatched. DNA of the CDR3: TGTGCCAGCAGCCGGACTAGCGGGAGTAGCACGCAGTATTTT. Residues: CASSRTSGSSTQYF.

The gene calls are TRBV7-9 and TRBJ2-7, with D unclear. V gave up 3 bases and J gave up 0 bases, with 9 bases separating them. CDR1 is SEHNR and CDR2 is FQNEAQ in the germline V gene (reference sequence). This CDR3 has 14 amino acids. The DNA for the CDR3 is TGTGCCAGCAGCTTGGGCCAGGTCTCCTACGAGCAGTACTTC. This encodes CASSLGQVSYEQYF.

The chain uses TRBV7-9 and TRBJ2-3, with unresolved D. CDR3 length: 11 amino acids. Per germline, CDR1 SEHNR and CDR2 FQNEAQ (reference sequence). With 5 bases removed from V and 3 bases from J, the gap between germline ends came to 3 bases. The DNA of the CDR3 is TGTGCCAGCAGCCGGACAGATACGCAGTATTTT. Protein sequence: CASSRTDTQYF.

The chain couples TRBV15 to TRBJ2-7; 8 positions match TRBD1. The V and J ends lost 1 base and 3 bases, in that order; junction bases with no gene match: 5. Germline V CDR1 and CDR2: LNHNV, YYDKDF (reference sequence). The CDR3 loop spans 15 amino acids. The CDR3 region is CATSRVQTGGYEQYF. The CDR3 nucleotides read TGTGCCACCAGCAGAGTTCAAACAGGGGGCTACGAGCAGTACTTC. The variable domain in full, with the rest retrieved from reference TRBV15 and TRBJ2-7, is DAMVIQNPRYQVTQFGKPVTLSCSQTLNHNVMYWYQQKSSQAPKLLFHYYDKDFNNEADTPDNFQSRRPNTSFCFLDIRSPGLGDTAMYLCATSRVQTGGYEQYFGPGTRLTVT.

V is TRBV4-1 and J is TRBJ2-7, with D tentatively TRBD1 (6 bases). V dropped 0 bases and J dropped 5 bases, with 14 bases sitting between them. From germline, CDR1 is MGHRA and CDR2 YSYEKL. The CDR3 loop spans 15 amino acids. The CDR3 nucleotides read TGCGCCAGCAGCCAAGATCAAGACAGGTGGGACGAGCAGTACTTC. Its translation: CASSQDQDRWDEQYF.

Worth noting for this clone: This same CDR3 is encoded by further DNA sequences in the sample. The CDR3 protein is CASSIVGQSYEQYF. The CDR3, as DNA: TGTGCCAGTAGTATAGTAGGACAGAGTTACGAGCAGTACTTC. The genes are TRBV19 and TRBJ2-7, with TRBD1 as a possible D gene (6 bases). Germline CDR1 LNHDA, CDR2 SQIVND (reference sequence). CDR3 length equals 14 residues. Trimming took off 1 base at V and 4 bases at J, with 11 bases between the two ends.

V and J are TRBV4-3 and TRBJ1-1; the match to TRBD1 covers 7 bases. After removal of 2 bases from V and 4 bases from J, the junction contained 10 bases not matched to a gene. There are 16 residues in the CDR3. CDR1 and CDR2 from the germline V gene are LGHNA and YSLEER. The CDR3 reads CASSQTGALGSTEAFF. The CDR3 nucleotides are TGCGCCAGCAGCCAAACAGGGGCCCTGGGGAGCACTGAAGCTTTCTTT.

V usage is TRBV7-3 and J usage is TRBJ2-5, with D possibly TRBD1 on 5 matching bases. The CDR3 length is 14 residues. The V gene lost 5 bases and the J gene lost 7 bases, with 17 bases spanning the gap. Germline loops: CDR1 SGHTA, CDR2 FQGTGA. CDR3 amino acids: CASSPQGSARTQYF. CDR3 coding DNA: TGTGCCAGCAGCCCTCAGGGCAGTGCGAGGACCCAGTACTTC.

The chain carries TRBV28 and TRBJ1-4; D call uncertain. Germline V gene sequence: CDR1 MDHEN, CDR2 SYDVKM. V was trimmed by 2 bases and J by 0 bases, leaving 10 bases between them. The CDR3 has 16 amino acids. The CDR3 loop is CASSLDTSATNEKLFF. The CDR3 bases are TGTGCCAGCAGTTTAGACACTTCTGCAACTAATGAAAAACTGTTTTTT.

The CDR3 DNA sequence: TGTGCCAGCAGCTCCCGGAGCGGGAGACAAGAGACCCAGTACTTC. Encoded protein: CASSSRSGRQETQYF. The chain couples TRBV7-8 to TRBJ2-5; 8 positions match TRBD2. Unmatched junction bases numbered 6, after V lost 4 bases and J lost 2 bases. This CDR3 region has 15 residues. Germline-derived CDR1 and CDR2 are SGHVS and FQNEAQ.

This chain connects TRBV9 to TRBJ2-3; a possible D gene is TRBD1 (6 bases). Per the germline V gene, CDR1 is SGDLS and CDR2 is YYNGEE. V was trimmed by 9 bases and J by 6 bases, leaving 14 bases between them. The CDR3 totals 12 residues. The CDR3 coding sequence is TGTGCCAACAAAGGGGGTTTGGATACGCAGTATTTT. Amino acids: CANKGGLDTQYF.

The rearrangement links TRBV28 to TRBJ2-7; TRBD1 matches at 7 bases. The CDR3 extends over 14 amino acids. Per the germline V gene, CDR1 is MDHEN and CDR2 is SYDVKM. V shed 4 bases and J 0 bases; nucleotides not matched to a gene: 3. The CDR3 coding sequence is TGTGCCAGCAGTTCCTGGGACAGCTCCTACGAGCAGTACTTC. Translating it yields CASSSWDSSYEQYF.

This chain uses TRBV18 with TRBJ2-5; 10 bases align to TRBD2. The CDR3 runs to 18 residues. V shed 4 bases and J 3 bases; nucleotides not matched to a gene: 14. The V gene's germline CDR1 is KGHSH and CDR2 LQKENI. The CDR3 here is CASSRTHGLLAGEETQYF. The CDR3 nucleotides read TGTGCCAGCTCACGTACACACGGTCTCCTAGCGGGGGAAGAGACCCAGTACTTC.

The chain joins TRBV6-5 to TRBJ2-7; no definite D call. CDR1 and CDR2 (germline): MNHEY, SVGAGI. V dropped 0 bases and J dropped 1 base, with 10 bases sitting between them. The CDR3 runs 15 residues. The chain's CDR3 is CASSYSARMSYEQYF. The CDR3 DNA reads as TGTGCCAGCAGTTACTCAGCGCGGATGTCCTACGAGCAGTACTTC.

The chain joins TRBV20-1 to TRBJ2-1; TRBD2 aligns across 7 bases. V trimming: 2 bases; J trimming: 11 bases; junction bases outside the gene matches: 3. Germline V gene sequence: CDR1 DFQATT, CDR2 SNEGSKA (reference sequence). The CDR3 is made up of 11 amino acids. CDR3 DNA: TGCAGTGCTAGAAGCGGGGCTCAGCAGTTCTTC. As protein: CSARSGAQQFF.